The present TCR beta chain was sequenced within a study of blood T cell repertoires in COVID-19. Using immunoSEQ multiplex PCR, the repertoire was profiled, and TCRdb retains in-frame clones only, with some absent. The sample has about 88,000 clones, around nine tenths seen once; the top ten hold around 17%. The CDR3 is 12 residues long. The ends were cut back, 3 bases at V and 5 bases at J, with 5 bases in the middle. Germline loops: CDR1 LNHDA, CDR2 SQIVND (reference sequence). This receptor was identified in a woman aged 60-70 years with COVID-19, enrolled during active disease. Sequencing was done on a sample of peripheral blood. V gene TRBV19 combines with J gene TRBJ1-5; D uncertain. The CDR3 spells CASSIRHQPQHF. CDR3 sequence (DNA): TGTGCCAGTAGTATCCGTCATCAGCCCCAGCATTTT.